This TCR beta chain was recovered during a study of CD8+ T cells in alopecia areata. General study points: Scalp lesions, especially in alopecia totalis/universalis, had higher clonality than normal scalp. TCRs were shared less clearly across patients than in mice, possibly for HLA-related reasons. Tofacitinib produced a significant decrease in scalp clonality and in expanded CD8+ clones among the top 100.

Sequencing used cDNA as its template, made by extracting RNA and reverse transcribing it. TCRdb's table, derived via immunoSEQ multiplex PCR, lists solely in-frame clones and lacks some. The sample lists 170,000 or so clones; roughly 50% were seen once. Sample treatment: oral pan-JAK inhibitor, 5-10 mg twice daily. Using a FACSAria, the CD4+ and CD8+ T cells were sorted from the PBMCs. The germline gives CDR1 MNHNY, CDR2 SVGAGI (reference sequence). The J segment lost 7 bases and the V segment lost 0 bases, leaving 3 bases of the junction unmatched. This CDR3 contains 15 residues. Of note for this clone: Its antigen remains unidentified.

The J gene is TRBJ1-6, the V gene TRBV6-6, with TRBD1 matching 7 bases. The input for sequencing was CD8+ T cells sorted from blood, taken at week 24, from a patient treated with tofacitinib. This TCR was sampled from a human donor with alopecia areata. The CDR3, as DNA: TGTGCCAGCAGTTACTCAGCAGGGGGGAATTCACCCCTCCACTTT. It encodes CASSYSAGGNSPLHF.